This TCR beta chain emerged from a study of shared clonotypes between healthy human individuals. In the study overall: Per-donor plates numbered three CD4 naive, three CD4 memory, two CD8 naive and one CD8 memory. Points from the study as a whole: Shared clonotypes: about 5% naive CD4, approximately 3.4% naive CD8, over 2% memory CD4, more than 0.3% memory CD8.

Note on this clone: The target antigen is unknown.

Each subset's genomic DNA was shared equally among a number of immunoSEQ plates. Original data processing: Filtering differed since immunoSEQ provided only junctions, with no quality scores. Produced via immunoSEQ multiplex PCR; TCRdb's table is partial and in-frame only. The V and J calls and clone size are taken from that table; D and trimming were inferred from the DNA. The sample includes 2,500,000 or so clones, just over 90% of them seen just once. Germline V CDR1 and CDR2: MDHEN, SYDVKM. The CDR3 spans 17 residues. The junction had 11 bases not matched to a gene; V was cut back by 3 bases and J by 2 bases.

Specimen: naive CD4+ T cells sorted from blood. Subset indicated: CD45RA+ positively selected. The chain joins TRBV28 to TRBJ2-3, with 7 bases lining up with TRBD1. This TCR came from a young man in good health. This chain's CDR3 is CASSLKIRDSTTDTQYF. Written as DNA, the CDR3 is TGTGCCAGCAGTTTGAAGATCCGGGACAGCACCACAGATACGCAGTATTTT.